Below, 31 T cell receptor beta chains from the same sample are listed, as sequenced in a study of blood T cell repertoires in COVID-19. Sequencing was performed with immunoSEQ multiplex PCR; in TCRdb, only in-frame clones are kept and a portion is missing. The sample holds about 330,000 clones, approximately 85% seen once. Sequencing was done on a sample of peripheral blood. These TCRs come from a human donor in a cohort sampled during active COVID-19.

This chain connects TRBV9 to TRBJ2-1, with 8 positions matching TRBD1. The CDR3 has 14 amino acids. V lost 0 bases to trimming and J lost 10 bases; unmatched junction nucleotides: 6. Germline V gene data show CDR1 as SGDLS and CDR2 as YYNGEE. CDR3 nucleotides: TGTGCCAGCAGCGTAGCTTCTCAGGGGGCAGAGCAGTTCTTC. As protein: CASSVASQGAEQFF. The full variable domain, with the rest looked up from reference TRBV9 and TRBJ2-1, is DSGVTQTPKHLITATGQRVTLRCSPRSGDLSVYWYQQSLDQGLQFLIQYYNGEERAKGNILERFSAQQFPDLHSELNLSSLELGDSALYFCASSVASQGAEQFFGPGTRLTVL.

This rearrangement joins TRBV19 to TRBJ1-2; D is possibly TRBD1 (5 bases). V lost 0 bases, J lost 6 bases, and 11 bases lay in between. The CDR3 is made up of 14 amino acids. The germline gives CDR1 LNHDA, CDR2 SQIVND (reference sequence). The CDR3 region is CASSIDRGSNGYTF. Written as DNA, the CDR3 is TGTGCCAGTAGTATAGATCGGGGGAGCAATGGCTACACCTTC.

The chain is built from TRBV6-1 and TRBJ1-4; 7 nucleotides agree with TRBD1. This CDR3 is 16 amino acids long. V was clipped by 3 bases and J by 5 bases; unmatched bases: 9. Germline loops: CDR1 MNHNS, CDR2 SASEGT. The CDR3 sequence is CASSDATGVENEKLFF. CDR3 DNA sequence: TGTGCCAGCAGTGATGCAACAGGGGTGGAAAATGAAAAACTGTTTTTT.

The DNA for the CDR3 is TGTGCCAGCAGCGCGACAGCAGCGAGTGAAAAACTGTTTTTT. This translates into CASSATAASEKLFF. V gene TRBV7-2 combines with J gene TRBJ1-4; a possible D gene is TRBD1 (5 bases). Germline-derived CDR1 and CDR2 are SGHTA and FQGNSA. V was trimmed by 5 bases and J by 7 bases, leaving 14 bases between them. CDR3 length: 14 residues.

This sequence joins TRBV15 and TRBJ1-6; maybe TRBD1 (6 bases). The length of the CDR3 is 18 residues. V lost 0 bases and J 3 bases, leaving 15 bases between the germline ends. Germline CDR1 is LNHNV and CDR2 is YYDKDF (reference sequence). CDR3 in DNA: TGTGCCACCAGCAGAGACCCGTTATGGACAGACTATAATTCACCCCTCCACTTT. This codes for CATSRDPLWTDYNSPLHF.

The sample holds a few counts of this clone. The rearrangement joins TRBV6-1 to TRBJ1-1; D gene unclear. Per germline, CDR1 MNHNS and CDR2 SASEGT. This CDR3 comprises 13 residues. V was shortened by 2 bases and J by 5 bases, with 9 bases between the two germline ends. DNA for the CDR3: TGTGCCAGCAGTGAATTTGGAGGAACTGAAGCTTTCTTT. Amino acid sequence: CASSEFGGTEAFF.

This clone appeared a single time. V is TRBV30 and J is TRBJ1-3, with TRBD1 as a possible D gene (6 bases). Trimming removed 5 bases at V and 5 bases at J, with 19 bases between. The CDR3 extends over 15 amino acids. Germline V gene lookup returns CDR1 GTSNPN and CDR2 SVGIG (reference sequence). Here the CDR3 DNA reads TGTGCCTGGGGATTCCGGGGGGGCAAGAGAAACACCATATATTTT. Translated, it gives CAWGFRGGKRNTIYF.

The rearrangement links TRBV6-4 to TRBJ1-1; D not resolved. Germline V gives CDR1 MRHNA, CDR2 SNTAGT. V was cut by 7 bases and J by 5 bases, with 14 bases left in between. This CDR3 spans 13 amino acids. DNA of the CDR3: TGTGCCAGCATAAACAGCCCCGTTACTGAAGCTTTCTTT. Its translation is CASINSPVTEAFF.

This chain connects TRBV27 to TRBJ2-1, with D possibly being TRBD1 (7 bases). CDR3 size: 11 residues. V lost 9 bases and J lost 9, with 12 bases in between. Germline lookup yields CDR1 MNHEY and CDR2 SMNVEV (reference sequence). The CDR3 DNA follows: TGTGCCAGTCGCGGGACAGTTGAGCAGTTCTTC. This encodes CASRGTVEQFF.

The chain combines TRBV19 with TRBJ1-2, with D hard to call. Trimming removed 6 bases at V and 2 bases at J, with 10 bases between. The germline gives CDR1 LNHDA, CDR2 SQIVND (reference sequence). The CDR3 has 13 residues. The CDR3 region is CASRPTRNYGYTF. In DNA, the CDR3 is TGTGCCAGTAGGCCGACAAGGAACTATGGCTACACCTTC.

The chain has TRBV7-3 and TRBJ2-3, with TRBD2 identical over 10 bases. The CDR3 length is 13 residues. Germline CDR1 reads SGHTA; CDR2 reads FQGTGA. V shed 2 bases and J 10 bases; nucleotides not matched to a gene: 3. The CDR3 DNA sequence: TGTGCCAGCAGCTTACTAGCGGGGGTGGCGCAGTATTTT. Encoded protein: CASSLLAGVAQYF.

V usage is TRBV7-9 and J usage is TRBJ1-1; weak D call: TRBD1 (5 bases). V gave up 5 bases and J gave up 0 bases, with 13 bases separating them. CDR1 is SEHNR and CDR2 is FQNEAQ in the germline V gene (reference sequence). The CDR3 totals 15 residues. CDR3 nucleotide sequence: TGTGCCAGCAGCCCTCGGGGGTCTATGAACACTGAAGCTTTCTTT. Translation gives CASSPRGSMNTEAFF.

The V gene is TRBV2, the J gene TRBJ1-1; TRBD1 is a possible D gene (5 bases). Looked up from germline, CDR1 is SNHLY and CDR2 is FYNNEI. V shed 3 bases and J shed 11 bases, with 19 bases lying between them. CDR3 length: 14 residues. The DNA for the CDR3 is TGTGCCAGCAGTGAGGGGAGAGGGGCGCGGGAGGCTTTCTTT. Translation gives CASSEGRGAREAFF.

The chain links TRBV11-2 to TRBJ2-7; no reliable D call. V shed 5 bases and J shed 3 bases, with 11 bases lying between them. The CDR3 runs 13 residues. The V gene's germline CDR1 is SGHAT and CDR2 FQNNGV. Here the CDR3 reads CASSPTGDYEQYF. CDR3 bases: TGTGCCAGCAGCCCTACCGGAGACTACGAGCAGTACTTC.

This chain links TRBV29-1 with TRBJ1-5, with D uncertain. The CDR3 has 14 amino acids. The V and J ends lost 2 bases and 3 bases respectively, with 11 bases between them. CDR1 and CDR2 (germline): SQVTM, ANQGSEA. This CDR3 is CSVESGHFNQPQHF. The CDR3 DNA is TGCAGCGTTGAATCTGGGCACTTCAATCAGCCCCAGCATTTT.

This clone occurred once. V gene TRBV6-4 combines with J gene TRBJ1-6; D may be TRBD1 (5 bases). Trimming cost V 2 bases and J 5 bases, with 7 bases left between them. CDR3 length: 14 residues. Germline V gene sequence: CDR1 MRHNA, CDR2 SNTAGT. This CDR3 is CASSDGRDNSPLHF. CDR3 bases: TGTGCCAGCAGTGACGGCAGGGATAATTCACCCCTCCACTTT.

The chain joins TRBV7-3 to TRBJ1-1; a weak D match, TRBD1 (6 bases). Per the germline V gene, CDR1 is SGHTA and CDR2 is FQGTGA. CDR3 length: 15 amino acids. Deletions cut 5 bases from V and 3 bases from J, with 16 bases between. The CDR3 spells CASSPEGHRDTEAFF. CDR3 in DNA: TGTGCCAGCAGCCCAGAGGGACATAGGGACACTGAAGCTTTCTTT.

CDR3 sequence reads: CATSEGQDYGYTF. The CDR3 coding sequence is TGTGCCACCAGTGAGGGACAGGACTATGGCTACACCTTC. The chain combines TRBV24-1 with TRBJ1-2, with 8 bases that match TRBD1. This CDR3 has 13 residues. Germline CDR1 and CDR2: KGHDR and SFDVKD. J was trimmed by 3 bases and V by 4 bases; bases with no gene match: 0.

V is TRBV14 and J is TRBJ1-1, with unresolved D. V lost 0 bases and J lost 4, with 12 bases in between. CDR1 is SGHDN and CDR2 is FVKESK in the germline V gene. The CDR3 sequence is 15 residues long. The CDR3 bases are TGTGCCAGCAGCCAAGATCAGATCCCAACCACTGAAGCTTTCTTT. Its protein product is CASSQDQIPTTEAFF.

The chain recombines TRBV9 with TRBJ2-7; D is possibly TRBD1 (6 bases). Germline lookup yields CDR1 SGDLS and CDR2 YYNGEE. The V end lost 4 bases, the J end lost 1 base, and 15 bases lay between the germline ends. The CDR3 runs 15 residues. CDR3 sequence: CASSIAPDSSYEQYF. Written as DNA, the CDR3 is TGTGCCAGCAGCATAGCCCCGGACAGTTCCTACGAGCAGTACTTC.

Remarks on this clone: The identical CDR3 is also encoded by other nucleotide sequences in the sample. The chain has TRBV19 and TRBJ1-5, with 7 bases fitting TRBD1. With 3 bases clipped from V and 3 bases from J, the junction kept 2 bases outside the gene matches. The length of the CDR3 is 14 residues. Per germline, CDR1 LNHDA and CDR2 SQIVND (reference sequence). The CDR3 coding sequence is TGTGCCAGTAGTATCACAGGGGACAATCAGCCCCAGCATTTT. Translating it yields CASSITGDNQPQHF.

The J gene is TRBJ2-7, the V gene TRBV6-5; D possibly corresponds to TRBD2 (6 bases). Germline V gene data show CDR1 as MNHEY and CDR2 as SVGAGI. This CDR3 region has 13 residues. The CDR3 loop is CGVGAGSAYEQYF. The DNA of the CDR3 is TGTGGCGTGGGTGCGGGGAGCGCCTACGAGCAGTACTTC.

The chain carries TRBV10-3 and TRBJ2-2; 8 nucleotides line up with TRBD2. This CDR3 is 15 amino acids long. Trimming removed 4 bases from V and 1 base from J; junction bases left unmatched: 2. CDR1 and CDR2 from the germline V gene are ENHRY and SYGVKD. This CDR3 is CAISVSGGNTGELFF. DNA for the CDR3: TGTGCCATCAGTGTCAGCGGGGGGAACACCGGGGAGCTGTTTTTT.

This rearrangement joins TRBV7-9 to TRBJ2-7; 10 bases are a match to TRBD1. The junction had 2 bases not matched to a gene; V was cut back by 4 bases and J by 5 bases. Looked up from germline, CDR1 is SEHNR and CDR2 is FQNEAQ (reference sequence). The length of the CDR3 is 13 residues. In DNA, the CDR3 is TGTGCCAGCAGCTGGGGACAGGGGAACGAGCAGTACTTC. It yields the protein CASSWGQGNEQYF. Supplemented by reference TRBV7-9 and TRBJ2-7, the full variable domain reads DTGVSQNPRHKITKRGQNVTFRCDPISEHNRLYWYRQTLGQGPEFLTYFQNEAQLEKSRLLSDRFSAERPKGSFSTLEIQRTEQGDSAMYLCASSWGQGNEQYFGPGTRLTVT.

CDR3 residues: CASSQERRGFFTDTQYF. The CDR3 coding sequence is TGCGCCAGCAGCCAAGAACGGCGGGGGTTTTTCACAGATACGCAGTATTTT. The chain uses TRBV4-1 and TRBJ2-3, with TRBD2 matching over 7 bases. After removal of 0 bases from V and 2 bases from J, the junction contained 8 bases not matched to a gene. This CDR3 region has 17 residues. Germline loops: CDR1 MGHRA, CDR2 YSYEKL.

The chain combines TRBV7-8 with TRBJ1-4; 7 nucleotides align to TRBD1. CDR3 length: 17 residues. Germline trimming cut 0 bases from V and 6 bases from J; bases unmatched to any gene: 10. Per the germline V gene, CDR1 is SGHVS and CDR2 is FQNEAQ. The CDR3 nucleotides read TGTGCCAGCAGCTTAGCCAGGACAGGAGTCGGGGATGAAAAACTGTTTTTT. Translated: CASSLARTGVGDEKLFF.

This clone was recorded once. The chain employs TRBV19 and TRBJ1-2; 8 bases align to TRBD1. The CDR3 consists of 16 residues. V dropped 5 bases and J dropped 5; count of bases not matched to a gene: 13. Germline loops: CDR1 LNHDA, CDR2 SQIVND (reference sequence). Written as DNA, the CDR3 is TGTGCCAGTAGTTTATCGAGGACAGGGAGGGGATATGGCTACACCTTC. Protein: CASSLSRTGRGYGYTF.

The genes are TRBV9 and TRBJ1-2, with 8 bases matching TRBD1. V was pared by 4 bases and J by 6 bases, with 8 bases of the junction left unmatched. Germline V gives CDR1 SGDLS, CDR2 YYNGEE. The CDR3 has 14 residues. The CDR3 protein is CASSPRTGMNGYTF. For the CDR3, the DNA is TGTGCCAGCAGCCCGAGGACAGGGATGAATGGCTACACCTTC.

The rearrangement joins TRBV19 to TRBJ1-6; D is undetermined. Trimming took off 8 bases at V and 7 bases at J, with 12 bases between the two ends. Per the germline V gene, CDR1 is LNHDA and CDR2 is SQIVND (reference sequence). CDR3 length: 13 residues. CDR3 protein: CASLEARNSPLHF. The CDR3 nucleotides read TGTGCCAGTCTCGAGGCTAGGAATTCACCCCTCCACTTT. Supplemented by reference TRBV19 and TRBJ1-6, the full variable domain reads DGGITQSPKYLFRKEGQNVTLSCEQNLNHDAMYWYRQDPGQGLRLIYYSQIVNDFQKGDIAEGYSVSREKKESFPLTVTSAQKNPTAFYLCASLEARNSPLHFGNGTRLTVT.

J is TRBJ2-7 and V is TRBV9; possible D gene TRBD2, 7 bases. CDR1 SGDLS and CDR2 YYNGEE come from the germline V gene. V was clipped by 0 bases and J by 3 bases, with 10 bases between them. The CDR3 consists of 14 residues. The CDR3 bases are TGTGCCAGCAGCGTAGCAGGGGAGGGCTACGAGCAGTACTTC. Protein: CASSVAGEGYEQYF.

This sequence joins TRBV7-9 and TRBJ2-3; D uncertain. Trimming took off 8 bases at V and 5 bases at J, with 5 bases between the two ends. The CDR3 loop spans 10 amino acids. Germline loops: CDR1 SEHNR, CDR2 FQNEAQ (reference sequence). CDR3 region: CASGRDTQYF. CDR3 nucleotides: TGTGCCAGCGGCCGAGATACGCAGTATTTT. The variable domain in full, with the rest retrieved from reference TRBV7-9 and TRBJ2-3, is DTGVSQNPRHKITKRGQNVTFRCDPISEHNRLYWYRQTLGQGPEFLTYFQNEAQLEKSRLLSDRFSAERPKGSFSTLEIQRTEQGDSAMYLCASGRDTQYFGPGTRLTVL.